Reported below is one T cell receptor (beta chain). Its antigen is currently unknown. This sample is drawn from a study of cytomegalovirus exposure and HLA in healthy donors. General study results and limits: Researchers catalogued over 150 TCR beta chains as cytomegalovirus-associated. It was found in a later analysis that first-cohort TCR clusters tended to co-occur in the 130 or so validation repertoires. For cytomegalovirus status, the classifier reportedly gave diagnoses with high specificity and sensitivity.

Unmatched junction bases numbered 4, after V lost 4 bases and J lost 0 bases. This CDR3 is built from 17 residues. Germline lookup yields CDR1 SGHKS and CDR2 YYEKEE (reference sequence). The data were produced by immunoSEQ multiplex PCR, yet TCRdb's version contains in-frame clones alone and is incomplete. The sample includes some 48,000 clones, 94% of them seen just once. Sequencing input: PBMCs. The chain has TRBV5-5 and TRBJ2-1, with TRBD2 identical over 13 bases. The receptor was isolated from a woman aged 18-29 years in good health and CMV-seropositive. CDR3 in DNA: TGTGCCAGCAGCCGGACTAGCGGGAGACCCTCCTACAATGAGCAGTTCTTC. Translation gives CASSRTSGRPSYNEQFF.